This T cell receptor (beta chain) was documented in a study of blood T cell repertoires in COVID-19. As for the study in general: Material from acute and convalescent COVID-19 was sourced from the United States, Italy and Spain. PBMCs, B-cell-depleted T cells, or T cells provided the cDNA or gDNA that made up the material.

The length of the CDR3 is 16 residues. The V end lost 2 bases, the J end lost 0 bases, and 12 bases lay between the germline ends. Germline V gene data show CDR1 as SGHVS and CDR2 as FNYEAQ. Per the authors' pipeline: It was from reference gene primer amplification that nucleated cell counts were estimated. Measured with immunoSEQ multiplex PCR; TCRdb has only the in-frame clones, and not every one. The V and J calls and clone size are taken from that table; D and trimming were inferred from the DNA. This table has fewer than 200,000 clones, over 65% appearing once. The chain recombines TRBV7-6 with TRBJ2-3; D possibly corresponds to TRBD1 (5 bases). The source of this sequence is a man in his sixties with acute or convalescent COVID-19. Sequencing used peripheral blood. This CDR3 is CASSLFGQDSTDTQYF. The CDR3 DNA is TGTGCCAGCAGCTTATTCGGACAAGATAGCACAGATACGCAGTATTTT. The variable domain in full, completed from reference TRBV7-6 and TRBJ2-3, reads GAGVSQSPRYKVTKRGQDVALRCDPISGHVSLYWYRQALGQGPEFLTYFNYEAQQDKSGLPNDRFSAERPEGSISTLTIQRTEQRDSAMYRCASSLFGQDSTDTQYFGPGTRLTVL.